This T cell receptor (beta chain) originates from a study of PD-1 blockade in classical Hodgkin lymphoma. The data were produced by immunoSEQ multiplex PCR, yet TCRdb's version contains in-frame clones alone and is incomplete. This sample has about 33,000 clones, with roughly 92% found just once. Time point in this sample: newly diagnosed, previously untreated cHL patient sample. Germline CDR1 MNHEY, CDR2 SVGAGI. This CDR3 is built from 13 residues. V lost 5 bases to trimming and J lost 7 bases, with 14 bases between them. Sequenced sample: peripheral blood mononuclear cells (PBMCs). This TCR was sampled from a human donor with classical Hodgkin lymphoma. The chain employs TRBV6-5 and TRBJ1-2; D uncertain. CDR3 sequence reads: CASSLWADGGYTF. The CDR3 nucleotides read TGTGCCAGCAGTCTCTGGGCAGATGGTGGCTACACCTTC.